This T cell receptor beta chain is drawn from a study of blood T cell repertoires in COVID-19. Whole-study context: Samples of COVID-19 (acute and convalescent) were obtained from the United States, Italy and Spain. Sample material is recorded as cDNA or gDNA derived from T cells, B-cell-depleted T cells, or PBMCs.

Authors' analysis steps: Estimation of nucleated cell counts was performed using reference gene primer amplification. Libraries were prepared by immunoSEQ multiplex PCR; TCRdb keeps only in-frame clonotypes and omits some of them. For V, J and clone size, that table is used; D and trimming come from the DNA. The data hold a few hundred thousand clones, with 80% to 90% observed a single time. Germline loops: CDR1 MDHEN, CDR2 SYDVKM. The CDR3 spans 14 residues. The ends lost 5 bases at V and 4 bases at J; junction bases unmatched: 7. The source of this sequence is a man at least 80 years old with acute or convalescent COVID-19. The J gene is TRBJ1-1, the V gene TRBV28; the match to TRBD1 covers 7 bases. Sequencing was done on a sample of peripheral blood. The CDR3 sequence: CASSIRDSITEAFF. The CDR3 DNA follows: TGTGCCAGCAGTATACGGGACAGCATCACTGAAGCTTTCTTT.